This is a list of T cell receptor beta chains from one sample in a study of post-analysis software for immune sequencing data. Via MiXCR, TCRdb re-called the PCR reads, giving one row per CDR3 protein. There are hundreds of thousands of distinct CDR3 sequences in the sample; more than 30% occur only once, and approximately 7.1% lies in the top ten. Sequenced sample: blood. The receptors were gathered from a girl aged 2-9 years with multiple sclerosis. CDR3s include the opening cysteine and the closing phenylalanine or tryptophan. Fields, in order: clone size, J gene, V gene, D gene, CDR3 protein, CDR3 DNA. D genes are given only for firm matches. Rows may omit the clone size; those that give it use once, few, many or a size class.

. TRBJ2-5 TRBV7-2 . CASSLAPGETQYF TGTGCCAGCAGCTTAGCGCCGGGGGAGACCCAGTACTTC
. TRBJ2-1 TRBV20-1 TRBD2 CSEKRSSGELNEQFF TGCAGTGAGAAGAGGTCGAGCGGGGAGCTCAATGAGCAGTTCTTC
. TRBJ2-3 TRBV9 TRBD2 CASSVVPDWAGVADTQYF TGTGCCAGCAGCGTAGTCCCGGATTGGGCGGGAGTGGCAGATACGCAGTATTTT
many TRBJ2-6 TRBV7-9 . CASSSQVAGANVLTF TGTGCCAGCAGCTCGCAAGTCGCTGGGGCCAACGTCCTGACTTTC
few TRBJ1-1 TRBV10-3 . CAISDPTGYTEAFF TGTGCCATCAGTGACCCCACAGGGTACACTGAAGCTTTCTTT
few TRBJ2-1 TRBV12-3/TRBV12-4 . CASSPGVIVDEQFF TGTGCCAGCAGTCCAGGGGTAATAGTCGATGAGCAGTTCTTC
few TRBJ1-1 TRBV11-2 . CASSFTGASEAFF TGTGCCAGCAGCTTTACGGGGGCGTCTGAAGCTTTCTTT
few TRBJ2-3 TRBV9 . CASSVQTSQDTQYF TGTGCCAGCAGCGTCCAGACCAGTCAGGATACGCAGTATTTT
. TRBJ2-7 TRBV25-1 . CASSQGPGTSYEQYF TGTGCCAGCAGTCAGGGACCCGGAACCTCCTACGAGCAGTACTTC
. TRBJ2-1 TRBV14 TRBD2 CASSPLTSGRNYNEQFF TGTGCCAGCAGCCCACTCACTAGCGGTCGAAACTACAATGAGCAGTTCTTC
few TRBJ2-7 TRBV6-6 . CASSFLPLAKGVIYEQYF TGTGCCAGCAGTTTTTTACCCCTAGCTAAAGGTGTAATCTACGAGCAGTACTTC
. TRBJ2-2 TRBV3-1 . CASSYIGTCVSGELFF TGTGCCAGCAGCTATATTGGGACCTGTGTCAGCGGGGAGCTGTTTTTT
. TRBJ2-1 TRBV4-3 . CASSLAAKETQFF TGCGCCAGTTCGTTGGCAGCTAAAGAGACCCAGTTCTTC
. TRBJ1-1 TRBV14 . CASSQLTDDTEAFF TGTGCCAGCAGCCAATTGACCGATGACACTGAAGCTTTCTTT
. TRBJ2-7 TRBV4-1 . CASSQFRGLDAYEQYF TGCGCCAGCAGCCAATTTCGCGGACTCGATGCCTACGAGCAGTACTTC
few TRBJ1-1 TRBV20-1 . CSARDRENTEAFF TGCAGTGCTAGAGATCGGGAAAACACTGAAGCTTTCTTT
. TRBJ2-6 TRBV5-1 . CASWDPGANVLTF TGCGCCAGCTGGGATCCTGGGGCCAACGTCCTGACTTTC
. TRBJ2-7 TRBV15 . CATSKGRRDYEQYF TGTGCCACCAGCAAGGGCAGAAGGGATTACGAGCAGTACTTC
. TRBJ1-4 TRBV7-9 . CASSWGQGNEKLFF TGTGCCAGCAGCTGGGGGCAGGGTAACGAAAAACTGTTTTTT
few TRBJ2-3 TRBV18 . CASSPLPYGSADTQYF TGTGCCAGCTCACCACTACCCTATGGTAGCGCAGATACGCAGTATTTT
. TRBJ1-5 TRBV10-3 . CAISGQHNQPQHF TGTGCCATCAGTGGACAGCACAATCAGCCCCAGCATTTT
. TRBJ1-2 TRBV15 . CATSADPLTPTYGYTF TGTGCCACCAGCGCCGACCCCCTGACACCAACCTATGGCTACACCTTC
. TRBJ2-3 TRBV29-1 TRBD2 CSVGTSRPDTQYF TGCAGCGTAGGGACTAGTCGTCCAGATACGCAGTATTTT
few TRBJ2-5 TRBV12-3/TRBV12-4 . CASSPNPGQGEDQETQYF TGTGCCAGCAGCCCAAACCCGGGGCAGGGGGAGGATCAAGAGACCCAGTACTTC
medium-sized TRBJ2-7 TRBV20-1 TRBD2 CSARDGGGTYEQYF TGCAGTGCTAGAGACGGGGGGGGGACCTACGAGCAGTACTTC
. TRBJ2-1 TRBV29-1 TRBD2 CSVRLAGAYNEQFF TGCAGCGTCAGACTAGCGGGGGCCTACAATGAGCAGTTCTTC
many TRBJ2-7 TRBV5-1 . CASSLGSVYEQYF TGCGCCAGCAGCTTGGGGTCGGTCTACGAGCAGTACTTC
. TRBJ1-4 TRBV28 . CASSTVTTNEKLFF TGTGCCAGCAGTACTGTGACAACTAATGAAAAACTGTTTTTT
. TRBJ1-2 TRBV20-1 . CSARGQTNYGYTF TGCAGTGCCAGAGGACAGACTAACTATGGCTACACCTTC
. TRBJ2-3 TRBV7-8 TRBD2 CASKRAGGIITDTQYF TGTGCCAGCAAAAGAGCGGGAGGGATTATCACAGATACGCAGTATTTT
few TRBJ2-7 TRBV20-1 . CSAGDQTSPDEQYF TGCAGTGCTGGAGATCAGACATCCCCAGACGAGCAGTACTTC
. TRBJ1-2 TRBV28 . CASRVIDRKGYTF TGTGCCAGCAGGGTGATAGACCGGAAGGGGTACACCTTC
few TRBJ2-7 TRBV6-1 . CASSERWGFSYEQYF TGTGCCAGCAGTGAACGTTGGGGTTTCTCCTACGAGCAGTACTTC
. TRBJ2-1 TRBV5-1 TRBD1 CASSWGTGGFGQFF TGCGCCAGCAGCTGGGGGACAGGGGGCTTCGGGCAGTTCTTC